Below are 16 T cell receptor beta chains sequenced from a single sample in a study of blood T cell repertoires in COVID-19. Clones were sequenced by immunoSEQ multiplex PCR, and TCRdb holds only the in-frame ones, with some missing. The sample comprises approximately 350,000 clones, around nine tenths of which are singletons, and 2.5% to 4% rests with the top ten. What was sequenced was peripheral blood. The receptor set was obtained from a young woman who had recovered from COVID-19.

V and J are TRBV6-6 and TRBJ2-7; 12 bases match TRBD2. CDR1 is MNHNY and CDR2 is SVGAGI in the germline V gene (reference sequence). Germline trimming cut 5 bases from V and 4 bases from J; bases unmatched to any gene: 3. The CDR3 totals 14 residues. The CDR3 is CASSPGLAGYEQYV. In DNA, the CDR3 is TGTGCCAGCAGTCCGGGACTAGCGGGTTACGAGCAGTACGTC.

The chain couples TRBV6-6 to TRBJ2-2; TRBD1 matches at 9 bases. The trim removed 6 bases at V and 6 bases at J, leaving 8 bases unmatched. CDR1 and CDR2 from the germline V gene are MNHNY and SVGAGI (reference sequence). The CDR3 totals 15 residues. This CDR3 reads CASRTRTGAPGELFF. The CDR3 DNA reads as TGTGCCAGCAGAACAAGGACAGGGGCCCCCGGGGAGCTGTTTTTT.

This chain links TRBV11-2 with TRBJ2-2; a possible D gene is TRBD2 (5 bases). V lost 4 bases, J lost 5 bases, and 14 bases lay in between. Germline V lookup: CDR1 SGHAT, CDR2 FQNNGV. This CDR3 region has 15 residues. The CDR3 region is CASSSPSLVTGELFF. In DNA form, the CDR3 reads TGTGCCAGCAGCTCACCCTCACTAGTTACCGGGGAGCTGTTTTTT.

The genes are TRBV21-1 and TRBJ2-1; TRBD1, the table's D call, lacks a check against the DNA. TRBV21-1 is described as a pseudogene. This CDR3 comprises 15 residues. The CDR3 DNA sequence: TGTGCCAGCAGCGACCGGGACAGCTCTGTAGATGAGCAGTTCTTC. Its protein product is CASSDRDSSVDEQFF.

This chain connects TRBV21-1 to TRBJ2-7; the listed D gene, TRBD1, was not tested against the DNA. TRBV21-1 is a pseudogene. The CDR3 contains 23 residues. CDR3 sequence: CASRRDRHIFISNPSGYSYEQYV. The CDR3 DNA reads TGTGCCAGCAGGAGGGACAGGCATATTTTTATCTCTAACCCCTCCGGATACTCCTACGAGCAGTACGTC.

This chain links TRBV30 with TRBJ1-1; the D is unclear. The CDR3 spans 13 residues. V shed 4 bases and J shed 1 base, with 10 bases lying between them. Germline CDR1 GTSNPN, CDR2 SVGIG (reference sequence). The CDR3 region is CAWTDSWNTEAFF. The CDR3 DNA follows: TGTGCCTGGACTGACTCGTGGAACACTGAAGCTTTCTTT.

V gene TRBV11-2 combines with J gene TRBJ2-7; a weak D match, TRBD2 (5 bases). Germline-derived CDR1 and CDR2 are SGHAT and FQNNGV. The length of the CDR3 is 16 residues. Trimming took off 5 bases at V and 2 bases at J, with 19 bases between the two ends. The CDR3 region is CASSRVDWKPPYEQYV. The CDR3 DNA reads TGTGCCAGCAGCCGAGTGGACTGGAAACCACCCTACGAGCAGTACGTC.

V usage is TRBV12-5 and J usage is TRBJ2-7; possible D gene TRBD2, 5 bases. CDR1 is LGHNT, CDR2 FRNRAP, per germline. This CDR3 is built from 16 residues. The V and J ends lost 6 bases and 0 bases respectively, with 18 bases between them. CDR3 in amino acids: CASGRRLAGISYEQYV. The CDR3, as DNA: TGTGCTAGTGGCCGACGGCTGGCGGGTATCTCCTACGAGCAGTACGTC.

The CDR3 here is CASSQLTAEGSQPQHF. The CDR3 nucleotides are TGCGCCAGCAGCCAGTTAACCGCCGAGGGAAGTCAGCCCCAGCATTTT. V is TRBV4-1 and J is TRBJ1-5, with D unresolved. Germline V gene data show CDR1 as MGHRA and CDR2 as YSYEKL. V was shortened by 3 bases and J by 6 bases, with 18 bases between the two germline ends. The CDR3 is 16 amino acids.

This clone has a single count. The rearrangement uses TRBV15 and TRBJ2-1, with D possibly matching TRBD2 (6 bases). The V gene lost 1 base and the J gene lost 0 bases, with 13 bases spanning the gap. This CDR3 is built from 17 residues. Germline-derived CDR1 and CDR2 are LNHNV and YYDKDF (reference sequence). The CDR3 DNA sequence: TGTGCCACCAGCAGAGTTAATAGCGGATCCTCCTACAATGAGCAGTTCTTC. Encoded protein: CATSRVNSGSSYNEQFF.

V usage is TRBV3-1 (or the pseudogene TRBV3-2) and J usage is TRBJ2-7; the D gene is possibly TRBD1 (6 bases). Germline values: CDR1 LGHDT, CDR2 YNNKEL (reference sequence). This CDR3 contains 15 residues. The V end lost 4 bases, the J end lost 7 bases, and 20 bases lay between the germline ends. The CDR3 DNA follows: TGTGCCAGCAGCCCGATTAGAGGGCATAGGGGGGAGCAGTACGTC. This sequence encodes CASSPIRGHRGEQYV.

The gene calls are TRBV10-2 and TRBJ2-3; possibly TRBD2 for D (6 bases). Trimming removed 3 bases at V and 0 bases at J, with 10 bases between. The CDR3 runs to 15 residues. CDR1 and CDR2 (germline): WSHSY, SAAADI. The CDR3 DNA follows: TGCGCCAGCAGTGATGAGCGGGTTAGCACAGATACGCAGTATTTT. Translated, it gives CASSDERVSTDTQYF.

The J gene is TRBJ2-2, the V gene TRBV19; TRBD2 aligns across 15 bases. The CDR3 runs to 22 residues. The J segment lost 5 bases and the V segment lost 3 bases, leaving 19 bases of the junction unmatched. CDR1 and CDR2 (germline): LNHDA, SQIVND (reference sequence). DNA of the CDR3: TGTGCCAGTAGTATTGTGTGGGCCCCGGGACTAGCGGGAGGTTCGAGGACCGGGGAGCTGTTTTTT. It is translated as CASSIVWAPGLAGGSRTGELFF.

The chain links TRBV5-8 to TRBJ2-1; TRBD1 agrees at 11 bases. Germline values: CDR1 SGHTS, CDR2 YDEGEE. This CDR3 has 15 amino acids. The junction had 7 bases not matched to a gene; V was cut back by 3 bases and J by 8 bases. The DNA of the CDR3 is TGTGCCAGCAGCTCTTGGACAGGGGGCGGCGATGAGCAGTTCTTC. Its translation: CASSSWTGGGDEQFF.

This rearrangement joins TRBV10-3 to TRBJ2-3; TRBD2 agrees at 9 bases. The length of the CDR3 is 16 residues. After removal of 1 base from V and 0 bases from J, the junction contained 2 bases not matched to a gene. Germline V gene sequence: CDR1 ENHRY, CDR2 SYGVKD. This CDR3 is CAISEFLAGSTDTQYF. The CDR3 DNA sequence: TGTGCCATCAGTGAGTTCCTAGCGGGGAGCACAGATACGCAGTATTTT.

The chain joins TRBV2 to TRBJ1-4, with 8 bases that match TRBD1. The CDR3 consists of 14 residues. After removal of 5 bases from V and 7 bases from J, the junction contained 6 bases not matched to a gene. CDR1 is SNHLY and CDR2 is FYNNEI in the germline V gene. Here the CDR3 reads CASSKDREAEKLFF. CDR3 nucleotide sequence: TGTGCCAGCAGTAAGGACAGGGAGGCTGAAAAACTGTTTTTT.